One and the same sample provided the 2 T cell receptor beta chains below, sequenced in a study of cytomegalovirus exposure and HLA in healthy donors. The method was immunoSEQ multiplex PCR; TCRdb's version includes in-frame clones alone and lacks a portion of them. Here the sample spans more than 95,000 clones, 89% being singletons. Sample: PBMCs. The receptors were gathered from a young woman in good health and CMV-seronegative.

CDR3 in amino acids: CAISEGQGSYNEQFF. CDR3 in DNA: TGTGCCATCAGTGAGGGACAGGGCTCCTACAATGAGCAGTTCTTC. The chain is built from TRBV10-3 and TRBJ2-1, with 8 bases aligning to TRBD1. Germline V gene lookup returns CDR1 ENHRY and CDR2 SYGVKD. The CDR3 loop spans 15 amino acids. J was trimmed by 0 bases and V by 2 bases; bases with no gene match: 0.

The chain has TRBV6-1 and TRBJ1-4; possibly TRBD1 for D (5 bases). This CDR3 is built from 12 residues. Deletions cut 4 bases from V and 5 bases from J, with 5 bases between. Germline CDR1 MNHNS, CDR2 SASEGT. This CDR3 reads CASSGQNEKLFF. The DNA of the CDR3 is TGTGCCAGCAGTGGACAGAATGAAAAACTGTTTTTT.